A selection of T cell receptor beta chains follows, all from one sample in a study of cytomegalovirus exposure and HLA in healthy donors. Only in-frame clones appear in the TCRdb table, and some are missing; sequencing was by immunoSEQ multiplex PCR. Seen here are some 160,000 clones, more than 70% observed once, and the top ten hold 3%. Sequencing was performed on PBMCs. These receptors came from a young man in good health and CMV-seronegative. CDR3s include the opening cysteine and the closing phenylalanine or tryptophan. The order of the fields is J gene, V gene, clone size, D gene, CDR3 protein, CDR3 DNA. The D gene is left open where the match is weak. Expanded clones get a size class; other rows say once, few or many, or leave the size out.

TRBJ1-2,TRBV6-5,once,TRBD1,CASSYSGQGNGYGYTF,TGTGCCAGCAGTTACTCGGGACAGGGAAACGGCTATGGCTACACCTTC
TRBJ2-7,TRBV6-5,NA,NA,CASSQNFYEQYF,TGTGCCAGCAGCCAAAATTTTTACGAGCAGTACTTC
TRBJ1-2,TRBV28,NA,TRBD1,CASSLPVMIGTGGKYGYTF,TGTGCCAGCAGTCTGCCCGTTATGATTGGGACAGGGGGGAAGTATGGCTACACCTTC
TRBJ2-1,TRBV28,NA,TRBD2,CASSLSSAGDDEQFF,TGTGCCAGCAGTCTATCTAGCGCGGGGGACGATGAGCAGTTCTTC
TRBJ2-7,TRBV28,NA,NA,CASSPDRTNSAYEQYF,TGTGCCAGCAGTCCGGACCGGACAAATTCAGCCTACGAGCAGTACTTC
TRBJ1-2,TRBV19,NA,NA,CASSIIPDNYGYTF,TGTGCCAGTAGTATAATCCCAGATAACTATGGCTACACCTTC
TRBJ1-1,TRBV4-3,once,NA,CASSQGGATTEAFF,TGCGCCAGCAGCCAAGGCGGGGCGACGACTGAAGCTTTCTTT
TRBJ1-3,TRBV5-1,once,NA,CASSLDSLSGNTIYF,TGCGCCAGCAGCTTGGACAGCCTCTCTGGAAACACCATATATTTT
TRBJ1-1,TRBV4-1,NA,TRBD1,CASSKGQGPGGTEAFF,TGCGCCAGCAGCAAAGGACAGGGGCCGGGGGGCACTGAAGCTTTCTTT
TRBJ2-2,TRBV7-9,NA,TRBD1,CASSRGQGGAGELFF,TGTGCCAGCAGCCGCGGACAGGGTGGGGCCGGGGAGCTGTTTTTT
TRBJ2-1,TRBV7-9,NA,TRBD2,CASSFGAGGPLNNEQFF,TGTGCCAGCAGCTTTGGAGCGGGGGGCCCCCTTAACAATGAGCAGTTCTTC
TRBJ2-3,TRBV7-2,NA,TRBD2,CASQRDPSTDTQYF,TGTGCCAGCCAGCGGGACCCTAGCACAGATACGCAGTATTTT
TRBJ2-5,TRBV5-4,once,NA,CASQTLRGGQEETQYF,TGTGCCAGCCAGACACTTCGGGGAGGTCAGGAAGAGACCCAGTACTTC
TRBJ1-1,TRBV10-3,NA,TRBD1,CAISQATGGGNTEAFF,TGTGCCATCAGTCAGGCGACAGGGGGCGGGAACACTGAAGCTTTCTTT
TRBJ2-7,TRBV28,once,TRBD1,CASSFGTGTYEQYF,TGTGCCAGCAGTTTTGGGACAGGGACCTACGAGCAGTACTTC
TRBJ2-7,TRBV28,NA,TRBD2,CASSLTSGRTHEQYF,TGTGCCAGCAGTTTAACGAGCGGGAGAACACACGAGCAGTACTTC
TRBJ2-1,TRBV27,NA,TRBD2,CASSWISWILAGNGEQFF,TGTGCCAGCAGTTGGATCTCTTGGATACTAGCGGGGAACGGAGAGCAGTTCTTC
TRBJ1-6,TRBV30,NA,NA,CAWIALGGRFPLHF,TGTGCCTGGATAGCCCTCGGGGGGAGGTTTCCCCTCCACTTT
TRBJ2-2,TRBV2,NA,TRBD2,CASRMGLAGRKNTGELFF,TGTGCCAGCAGGATGGGACTAGCGGGAAGAAAGAACACCGGGGAGCTGTTTTTT
TRBJ2-1,TRBV7-6,once,TRBD1,CASSFEGTGSHEQFF,TGTGCCAGCAGCTTCGAGGGGACAGGGTCGCATGAGCAGTTCTTC
TRBJ2-7,TRBV11-2,NA,TRBD2,CASQRASGLAVYEQYF,TGTGCCAGCCAGCGAGCCTCAGGACTAGCGGTCTACGAGCAGTACTTC
TRBJ1-5,TRBV2,few,TRBD1,CASSEGQGFRPQHF,TGTGCCAGCAGTGAGGGACAGGGCTTTCGGCCCCAGCATTTT
TRBJ1-5,TRBV28,NA,TRBD1,CASRGQLNNQPQHF,TGTGCCAGCAGGGGACAGCTAAACAATCAGCCCCAGCATTTT
TRBJ2-2,TRBV7-2,NA,TRBD2,CASSYRLAAFTGELFF,TGTGCCAGCAGCTACAGACTAGCGGCTTTCACCGGGGAGCTGTTTTTT
TRBJ1-3,TRBV2,NA,TRBD1,CASSDRDSRLSGNTIYF,TGTGCCAGCAGCGACCGGGACAGTCGACTCTCTGGAAACACCATATATTTT
TRBJ2-7,TRBV19,NA,TRBD1,CASSRTGGYEQYF,TGTGCCAGTAGTCGGACAGGGGGCTACGAGCAGTACTTC
TRBJ2-3,TRBV27,NA,TRBD2,CASSPGTSGDTQYF,TGTGCCAGCAGTCCTGGGACTAGCGGAGATACGCAGTATTTT
TRBJ2-7,TRBV27,NA,TRBD2,CASRQGGGGDSYEQYF,TGTGCCAGCAGGCAAGGAGGTGGGGGGGACTCATACGAGCAGTACTTC
TRBJ2-2,TRBV19,NA,NA,CASSTLAAGELFF,TGTGCCAGTAGTACGTTGGCTGCCGGGGAGCTGTTTTTT